This entry lists 20 T cell receptor beta chains sequenced from one sample in a study of CD8+CD57+ T cells in acquired aplastic anemia. CDR3 and TCR beta VDJ profiling relied on a genomic DNA template. TCRdb fed the reads into MiXCR, producing one record per CDR3 protein. The sample records 200,000 to 250,000 distinct CDR3 sequences, approximately 51% being singletons. The sequenced patients had an expansion of CD8+CD57+ cells seen by flow cytometry. The source material was sorted CD4+, CD8+, or CD8+CD57+ T cells (not recorded which) from PBMCs. The receptors were sampled from a human donor with aplastic anemia.

The chain couples TRBV3-1 to TRBJ1-1; weak D call: TRBD1 (6 bases). CDR1 LGHDT and CDR2 YNNKEL come from the germline V gene (reference sequence). Trimming stripped 1 base from V and 5 bases from J, with 14 bases between. This CDR3 comprises 15 residues. The CDR3 coding sequence is TGTGCCAGCAGCCAAGGGGGAGGGGGAGGGACTGAAGCTTTCTTT. It translates to CASSQGGGGGTEAFF.

As for this clonotype: The junction departs from germline at one end; a sequencing error may be responsible. The rearrangement joins TRBV5-1 to TRBJ2-1; D gene ambiguous. CDR3 length: 13 amino acids. CDR1 and CDR2 (germline): SGHRS, YFSETQ. CDR3 protein: CASSLAVRMEQFF. As DNA, the CDR3 is TGTGCCAGCAGCTTAGCCGTCCGGATGGAGCAGTTCTTC.

In its sample, this clonotype was seen many times. In nucleotides, the CDR3 is TGTGCCAGCAGCTTAGACGGGGTGGGGACCCAGTACTTC. Its protein product is CASSLDGVGTQYF. The V call is TRBV11-3, the J call TRBJ2-5; D perhaps matches TRBD2 (5 bases). V was cut by 0 bases and J by 7 bases, with 9 bases left in between. This CDR3 comprises 13 residues. Germline CDR1 and CDR2: SGHNT and YENEEA. The full variable domain, with the rest looked up from reference TRBV11-3 and TRBJ2-5, is EAGVVQSPRYKIIEKKQPVAFWCNPISGHNTLYWYLQNLGQGPELLIRYENEEAVDDSQLPKDRFSAERLKGVDSTLKIQPAELGDSAVYLCASSLDGVGTQYFGPGTRLLVL.

In this sample, this clonotype turned up a few times. The chain links TRBV5-4 to TRBJ2-7, with D maybe TRBD2 (6 bases). This CDR3 has 15 residues. Trimming removed 2 bases at V and 6 bases at J, with 18 bases between. CDR1 and CDR2 (germline): SGHNT, YYREEE (reference sequence). DNA of the CDR3: TGTGCCAGCAGCTTCCTAGGAGGGAATGAGGCCGAGCAGTACTTC. It specifies CASSFLGGNEAEQYF.

The chain carries TRBV6-2 or TRBV6-3 and TRBJ2-1; no reliable D call. The V gene lost 9 bases and the J gene lost 4 bases, with 13 bases spanning the gap. This CDR3 spans 13 amino acids. Per the germline V gene, CDR1 is MNHEY and CDR2 is SVGEGT. The CDR3 coding sequence is TGTGCCAGTCGTCATACGTCTTACAATGAGCAGTTCTTC. Translation gives CASRHTSYNEQFF.

This clonotype was detected many times. Written as DNA, the CDR3 is TGTGCCAGCACCTTAGCGGGGGGCGGCGCAGATACGCAGTATTTT. Its translation is CASTLAGGGADTQYF. This rearrangement joins TRBV2 to TRBJ2-3; TRBD2 matches 10 bases. The CDR3 covers 15 residues. Germline-derived CDR1 and CDR2 are SNHLY and FYNNEI. The J segment lost 4 bases and the V segment lost 7 bases, leaving 8 bases of the junction unmatched.

This clonotype was observed a handful of times. DNA for the CDR3: TGCAGTGCTAGGGAGATAGCGGGGGGTATCTCCAATGAGCAGTTCTTC. Residues: CSAREIAGGISNEQFF. The chain carries TRBV20-1 and TRBJ2-1; 10 nucleotides align to TRBD2. From germline, CDR1 is DFQATT and CDR2 SNEGSKA (reference sequence). CDR3 length: 16 amino acids. J was trimmed by 6 bases and V by 3 bases; bases with no gene match: 11.

The chain has TRBV7-3 and TRBJ2-7; 8 bases map to TRBD2. J was trimmed by 0 bases and V by 5 bases; bases with no gene match: 9. This CDR3 is 16 amino acids long. Germline loops: CDR1 SGHTA, CDR2 FQGTGA. The DNA of the CDR3 is TGTGCCAGCAGCCGGTCGGTGACTAGCGCCTCCTACGAGCAGTACTTC. It yields the protein CASSRSVTSASYEQYF.

This clonotype was seen many times. The chain links TRBV2 to TRBJ1-5; D gene unclear. Germline loops: CDR1 SNHLY, CDR2 FYNNEI. The V end was cut by 6 bases, the J end by 1 base, with 10 bases between. This CDR3 spans 14 amino acids. Written as DNA, the CDR3 is TGTGCCAGCAGCCCAGCGGGGAGCAATCAGCCCCAGCATTTT. It encodes CASSPAGSNQPQHF.

V is TRBV5-1 and J is TRBJ2-5; no firm D call. CDR1 is SGHRS and CDR2 is YFSETQ in the germline V gene. This CDR3 contains 10 residues. Trimming stripped 4 bases from V and 10 bases from J, with 8 bases between. CDR3 in amino acids: CASSPDNQYF. The CDR3 DNA reads TGCGCCAGCAGCCCTGACAACCAGTACTTC.

This clonotype occurred many times. The genes are TRBV7-8 and TRBJ1-1; D gene unclear. CDR1 SGHVS and CDR2 FQNEAQ come from the germline V gene. The CDR3 loop spans 14 amino acids. The germline V and J ends were trimmed by 5 bases and 1 base, with 11 bases remaining between them. The CDR3, as DNA: TGTGCCAGCAGCGTGAGCCGGGGGAACACTGAAGCTTTCTTT. This translates into CASSVSRGNTEAFF.

The rearrangement joins TRBV6-6 to TRBJ2-2; TRBD2 matches at 7 bases. J gave up 1 base and V 6 bases, and 5 bases lay outside the gene matches. Germline loops: CDR1 MNHNY, CDR2 SVGAGI (reference sequence). The CDR3 spans 15 residues. The CDR3 DNA follows: TGTGCCAGCAGGACGCGGGAGCTGAACACCGGGGAGCTGTTTTTT. Amino acids: CASRTRELNTGELFF.

This clonotype was recorded many times. This chain joins TRBV19 and TRBJ1-5; TRBD1 is a possible D gene (5 bases). This CDR3 contains 13 residues. Germline CDR1 LNHDA, CDR2 SQIVND (reference sequence). With 4 bases removed from V and 12 bases from J, the gap between germline ends came to 16 bases. The CDR3 DNA reads as TGTGCCAGTAGTACCACCCACCGACAGAGCCAGCATTTT. As protein: CASSTTHRQSQHF. Complete variable domain (other parts from reference TRBV19 and TRBJ1-5): DGGITQSPKYLFRKEGQNVTLSCEQNLNHDAMYWYRQDPGQGLRLIYYSQIVNDFQKGDIAEGYSVSREKKESFPLTVTSAQKNPTAFYLCASSTTHRQSQHFGDGTRLSIL.

V is TRBV28 and J is TRBJ2-5; 13 bases align to TRBD2. V trimming: 6 bases; J trimming: 5 bases; junction bases outside the gene matches: 6. The CDR3 is 15 amino acids. The V gene's germline CDR1 is MDHEN and CDR2 SYDVKM. The CDR3 spells CASSEPGLAGETQYF. The CDR3 nucleotides read TGTGCCAGCAGCGAACCGGGACTAGCGGGGGAGACCCAGTACTTC.

This chain links TRBV10-3 with TRBJ2-7; D not resolved. The germline V gene encodes CDR1 ENHRY and CDR2 SYGVKD. The CDR3 sequence is 13 residues long. Trimming took 8 bases from V and 0 from J, leaving 11 bases between them. Here the CDR3 DNA reads TGTGCCATCGCCGGTGTAGGCTCCTACGAGCAGTACTTC. Amino acid sequence: CAIAGVGSYEQYF.

The J gene is TRBJ2-5, the V gene TRBV20-1; 11 bases align to TRBD2. V trimming: 1 base; J trimming: 2 bases; junction bases outside the gene matches: 0. The CDR3 has 14 residues. CDR1 and CDR2 from the germline V gene are DFQATT and SNEGSKA (reference sequence). The CDR3 bases are TGCAGTGCTAGAGGGACTAGCGGGCAAGAGACCCAGTACTTC. This gives the protein CSARGTSGQETQYF.

This clonotype was observed a single time. This CDR3 reads CASRRRYTEAFF. As DNA, the CDR3 is TGTGCCAGCAGACGGAGGTACACTGAAGCTTTCTTT. J is TRBJ1-1 and V is TRBV25-1; D is ambiguous. Trimming shortened V by 6 bases and J by 3 bases, and 8 bases separated the two germline ends. This CDR3 region has 12 residues. Germline lookup yields CDR1 MGHDK and CDR2 SYGVNS.

V gene TRBV20-1 combines with J gene TRBJ2-7; 7 bases fit TRBD1. With 3 bases clipped from V and 2 bases from J, the junction kept 7 bases outside the gene matches. The CDR3 loop spans 14 amino acids. The germline gives CDR1 DFQATT, CDR2 SNEGSKA (reference sequence). CDR3 nucleotide sequence: TGCAGTGCTAGGGAACAGGGGAAAGCCTACGAGCAGTACTTC. It encodes CSAREQGKAYEQYF.

The chain combines TRBV6-2 or TRBV6-3 with TRBJ2-1; 11 bases line up with TRBD2. CDR3 size: 14 residues. With 2 bases clipped from V and 9 bases from J, the junction kept 3 bases outside the gene matches. Germline V gives CDR1 MNHEY, CDR2 SVGEGT. Here the CDR3 DNA reads TGTGCCAGCAGTTACATCCTAGCGGGGGGTGAGCAGTTCTTC. Encoded protein: CASSYILAGGEQFF.

At least ten counts were recorded for this clonotype. V gene TRBV14 combines with J gene TRBJ2-3; 7 bases line up with TRBD2. V lost 4 bases and J lost 0; bases outside the gene matches: 4. The V gene's germline CDR1 is SGHDN and CDR2 FVKESK. The CDR3 loop spans 15 amino acids. The DNA of the CDR3 is TGTGCCAGCAGCCCCTCTAGCGGCAGCACAGATACGCAGTATTTT. The encoded protein is CASSPSSGSTDTQYF.